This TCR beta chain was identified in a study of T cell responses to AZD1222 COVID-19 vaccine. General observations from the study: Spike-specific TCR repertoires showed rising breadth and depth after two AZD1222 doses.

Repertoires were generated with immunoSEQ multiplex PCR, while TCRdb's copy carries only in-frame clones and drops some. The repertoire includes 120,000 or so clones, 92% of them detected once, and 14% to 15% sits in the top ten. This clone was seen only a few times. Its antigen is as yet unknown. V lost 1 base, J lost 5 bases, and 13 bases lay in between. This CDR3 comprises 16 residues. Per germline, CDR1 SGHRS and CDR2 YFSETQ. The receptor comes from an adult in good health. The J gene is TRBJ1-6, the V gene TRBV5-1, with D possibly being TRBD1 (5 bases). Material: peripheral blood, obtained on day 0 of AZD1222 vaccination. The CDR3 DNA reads TGCGCCAGCAGCTTGCCCGGGACGGGAAATAATTCACCCCTCCACTTT. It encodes CASSLPGTGNNSPLHF. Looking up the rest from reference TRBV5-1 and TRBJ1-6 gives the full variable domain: KAGVTQTPRYLIKTRGQQVTLSCSPISGHRSVSWYQQTPGQGLQFLFEYFSETQRNKGNFPGRFSGRQFSNSRSEMNVSTLELGDSALYLCASSLPGTGNNSPLHFGNGTRLTVT.